The 32 T cell receptor beta chains presented below share a single source sample, sequenced in a study of blood T cell repertoires in COVID-19. Measured with immunoSEQ multiplex PCR; TCRdb has only the in-frame clones, and not every one. Altogether 230,000 or so clones are present, 65% to 85% being singletons, with the ten largest covering approximately 4.8%. Sequenced sample: peripheral blood. These TCRs come from a middle-aged man with active or convalescent COVID-19.

V usage is TRBV5-4 and J usage is TRBJ2-1; 8 bases fit TRBD2. J gave up 9 bases and V 6 bases, and 14 bases lay outside the gene matches. Germline V gene lookup returns CDR1 SGHNT and CDR2 YYREEE (reference sequence). The CDR3 contains 15 residues. The CDR3 DNA is TGTGCCAGCACCATCCGGGGGGGCGTTTCCACTGAGCAGTTCTTC. Translating it yields CASTIRGGVSTEQFF.

In its sample, this clone was seen once. The V gene is TRBV18, the J gene TRBJ1-5; D unclear. The length of the CDR3 is 13 residues. Trimming removed 8 bases at V and 2 bases at J, with 10 bases between. From germline, CDR1 is KGHSH and CDR2 LQKENI. The CDR3 region is CASDPAGNQPQHF. In DNA form, the CDR3 reads TGTGCCAGCGACCCGGCGGGCAATCAGCCCCAGCATTTT. The variable domain in full, completed from reference TRBV18 and TRBJ1-5, reads NAGVMQNPRHLVRRRGQEARLRCSPMKGHSHVYWYRQLPEEGLKFMVYLQKENIIDESGMPKERFSAEFPKEGPSILRIQQVVRGDSAAYFCASDPAGNQPQHFGDGTRLSIL.

The chain couples TRBV19 to TRBJ1-5; D is unclear. Deletions cut 6 bases from V and 1 base from J, with 10 bases between. CDR3 length: 14 residues. The germline CDR1 and CDR2 sequences are LNHDA and SQIVND (reference sequence). The chain's CDR3 is CASRMSGSNQPQHF. DNA for the CDR3: TGTGCCAGTAGGATGTCGGGAAGCAATCAGCCCCAGCATTTT.

This clone was detected a few times. V is TRBV6-2 or TRBV6-3 and J is TRBJ2-7, with TRBD1 matching 7 bases. The CDR3 runs 16 residues. The germline CDR1 and CDR2 sequences are MNHEY and SVGEGT. J was trimmed by 2 bases and V by 6 bases; bases with no gene match: 13. CDR3 sequence: CASSPPEQGTPYEQYF. The CDR3 DNA reads TGTGCCAGCAGCCCCCCCGAACAGGGGACCCCCTACGAGCAGTACTTC.

This clone was recorded only once. The rearrangement links TRBV27 to TRBJ2-6, with D perhaps TRBD2 (5 bases). The CDR3 has 16 amino acids. The germline CDR1 and CDR2 sequences are MNHEY and SMNVEV (reference sequence). V dropped 7 bases and J dropped 4 bases, with 17 bases sitting between them. Here the CDR3 DNA reads TGTGCCAGCACCGGGTCCATTACGGGGGGGGCCAACGTCCTGACTTTC. Protein sequence: CASTGSITGGANVLTF.

The rearrangement uses TRBV6-6 and TRBJ1-5; tentative D call: TRBD1 (6 bases). The CDR3 extends over 11 amino acids. CDR1 MNHNY and CDR2 SVGAGI come from the germline V gene (reference sequence). V was clipped by 7 bases and J by 9 bases, with 10 bases between them. Here the CDR3 reads CASIRGRPQHF. CDR3 sequence (DNA): TGTGCCAGCATTAGGGGGAGGCCCCAGCATTTT.

V is TRBV5-1 and J is TRBJ2-3; 8 positions match TRBD1. CDR3 length: 14 residues. J gave up 7 bases and V 0 bases, and 4 bases lay outside the gene matches. Per germline, CDR1 SGHRS and CDR2 YFSETQ. This CDR3 is CASSLGQGSNTQYF. The CDR3 region has the DNA TGCGCCAGCAGCTTGGGACAGGGGAGTAATACGCAGTATTTT.

The rearrangement joins TRBV4-1 to TRBJ1-1, with TRBD1 matching over 8 bases. V shed 2 bases, J shed 0 bases, and the junction held 2 bases outside the gene matches. The germline V gene has CDR1 MGHRA and CDR2 YSYEKL. This CDR3 has 15 residues. CDR3 coding DNA: TGCGCCAGCAGCCAATGGACAGGGTTGAACACTGAAGCTTTCTTT. Its translation is CASSQWTGLNTEAFF.

V usage is TRBV6-4 and J usage is TRBJ1-1; D remains ambiguous. CDR1 is MRHNA and CDR2 is SNTAGT in the germline V gene. The V gene lost 6 bases and the J gene lost 3 bases, with 11 bases spanning the gap. The length of the CDR3 is 13 residues. The CDR3 region has the DNA TGTGCCAGCAGGTACAGAATCGACACTGAAGCTTTCTTT. Amino acids: CASRYRIDTEAFF.

V is TRBV28 and J is TRBJ1-1; no definite D call. Germline CDR1 and CDR2: MDHEN and SYDVKM. V was trimmed by 6 bases and J by 1 base, leaving 18 bases between them. CDR3 size: 16 residues. CDR3 sequence: CASRPGRAAWNTEAFF. The CDR3 DNA follows: TGTGCCAGCAGACCCGGGAGGGCGGCCTGGAACACTGAAGCTTTCTTT.

The V gene is TRBV30, the J gene TRBJ1-6, with TRBD1 matching 10 bases. Germline lookup yields CDR1 GTSNPN and CDR2 SVGIG (reference sequence). This CDR3 has 14 residues. The V segment lost 3 bases and the J segment 9 bases; nucleotides outside the gene matches: 5. This CDR3 reads CAWRPDRGFSPLHF. Here the CDR3 DNA reads TGTGCCTGGAGACCGGACAGGGGGTTTTCACCCCTCCACTTT. The full variable domain, rest sourced from reference TRBV30 and TRBJ1-6, is SQTIHQWPATLVQPVGSPLSLECTVEGTSNPNLYWYRQAAGRGLQLLFYSVGIGQISSEVPQNLSASRPQDRQFILSSKKLLLSDSGFYLCAWRPDRGFSPLHFGNGTRLTVT.

This chain connects TRBV5-6 to TRBJ2-7; 7 bases are shared with TRBD2. Germline assignment: CDR1 SGHDT and CDR2 YYEEEE. There are 16 residues in the CDR3. V dropped 5 bases and J dropped 1; count of bases not matched to a gene: 12. In DNA, the CDR3 is TGTGCCAGCAGTCTATGGAGAGCGGGGCGTTCCTACGAGCAGTACTTC. Translating gives CASSLWRAGRSYEQYF. Full variable domain (missing parts from reference TRBV5-6 and TRBJ2-7): DAGVTQSPTHLIKTRGQQVTLRCSPKSGHDTVSWYQQALGQGPQFIFQYYEEEERQRGNFPDRFSGHQFPNYSSELNVNALLLGDSALYLCASSLWRAGRSYEQYFGPGTRLTVT.

This clone was seen a single time. V usage is TRBV6-5 and J usage is TRBJ2-7; 11 nucleotides agree with TRBD1. The CDR3 length is 14 residues. V lost 6 bases and J lost 6; bases outside the gene matches: 7. CDR1 is MNHEY and CDR2 is SVGAGI in the germline V gene. This CDR3 is CASRDRGRWGEQYF. The CDR3 region has the DNA TGTGCCAGCAGGGACAGGGGGCGCTGGGGCGAGCAGTACTTC.

This clone was seen only a few times. The rearrangement uses TRBV7-2 and TRBJ1-1; 7 bases map to TRBD1. This CDR3 spans 15 amino acids. V was clipped by 6 bases and J by 1 base; unmatched bases: 8. Germline V CDR1 and CDR2: SGHTA, FQGNSA. In DNA, the CDR3 is TGTGCCAGCAGTTTCACAGGGGCGGGGAACACTGAAGCTTTCTTT. As protein: CASSFTGAGNTEAFF.

The chain uses TRBV29-1 and TRBJ1-2; D not certain. V lost 6 bases and J lost 5, with 13 bases in between. CDR3 length equals 12 residues. The germline gives CDR1 SQVTM, CDR2 ANQGSEA. Written as DNA, the CDR3 is TGCAGCGTGGGAATGGGAGAATATGGCTACACCTTC. Translating gives CSVGMGEYGYTF.

The chain joins TRBV19 to TRBJ1-1; 7 bases align to TRBD1. The V gene's germline CDR1 is LNHDA and CDR2 SQIVND (reference sequence). The CDR3 spans 15 residues. V shed 9 bases, J shed 3 bases, and the junction held 13 bases outside the gene matches. The DNA for the CDR3 is TGTGCCAGCCCTGGGGCAGGGGGGATCGACACTGAAGCTTTCTTT. This gives the protein CASPGAGGIDTEAFF.

The chain couples TRBV7-2 to TRBJ2-1, with 10 positions matching TRBD1. The CDR3 loop spans 15 amino acids. CDR1 and CDR2 from the germline V gene are SGHTA and FQGNSA. Germline trimming cut 5 bases from V and 3 bases from J; bases unmatched to any gene: 4. The CDR3 loop is CASSPGQGGYNEQFF. DNA of the CDR3: TGTGCCAGCAGCCCCGGACAGGGGGGCTACAATGAGCAGTTCTTC.

This clone was counted a few times. This specimen includes other DNA sequences encoding the same CDR3. V usage is TRBV5-4 and J usage is TRBJ2-7; 9 bases agree with TRBD1. The germline V gene encodes CDR1 SGHNT and CDR2 YYREEE (reference sequence). The CDR3 has 14 amino acids. V lost 0 bases and J lost 5; bases outside the gene matches: 3. The CDR3, as DNA: TGTGCCAGCAGCTTGGACAGGGGGCGTGACGAGCAGTACTTC. Amino acid sequence: CASSLDRGRDEQYF.

The chain uses TRBV7-2 and TRBJ2-7; 9 nucleotides agree with TRBD2. Trimming took 1 base from V and 5 from J; bases not matched to a gene: 9. CDR1 SGHTA and CDR2 FQGNSA come from the germline V gene. The CDR3 has 16 residues. CDR3 sequence (DNA): TGTGCCAGCAGCTTAGGGCCCTCGGCGGGGGGGGACGAGCAGTACTTC. Its protein is CASSLGPSAGGDEQYF.

V is TRBV13 and J is TRBJ2-7; possibly TRBD2 for D (6 bases). CDR3 size: 15 residues. Germline V gives CDR1 PRHDT, CDR2 FYEKMQ (reference sequence). Trimming pared 6 bases from V and 4 bases from J, leaving 19 bases between. The CDR3 is CASSFGGKDGYEQYF. The CDR3 DNA reads TGTGCCAGCAGTTTCGGAGGGAAGGATGGGTACGAGCAGTACTTC.

V usage is TRBV24-1 and J usage is TRBJ1-1; 8 bases agree with TRBD1. The CDR3 contains 16 residues. Germline assignment: CDR1 KGHDR and CDR2 SFDVKD. V was clipped by 4 bases and J by 8 bases; unmatched bases: 14. This CDR3 is CATSDSRTGWMEEAFF. The CDR3 DNA is TGTGCCACCAGTGACTCTAGGACAGGGTGGATGGAGGAAGCTTTCTTT.

This sequence joins TRBV29-1 and TRBJ1-4; D perhaps matches TRBD1 (6 bases). In germline, CDR1 is SQVTM, CDR2 ANQGSEA. Trimming shortened V by 7 bases and J by 9 bases, and 15 bases separated the two germline ends. The CDR3 sequence is 12 residues long. CDR3 in amino acids: CSGAGVIKKLFF. CDR3 in DNA: TGCAGCGGTGCAGGGGTGATTAAAAAACTGTTTTTT.

The chain combines TRBV7-2 with TRBJ1-3; D might be TRBD1 (5 bases). Trimming removed 2 bases from V and 0 bases from J, with 14 bases in between. CDR3 length: 17 amino acids. The germline V gene has CDR1 SGHTA and CDR2 FQGNSA. The CDR3 region has the DNA TGTGCCAGCAGCTTAAAACCCCCAGGGCGCTCTGGAAACACCATATATTTT. Translation: CASSLKPPGRSGNTIYF.

This clone has only a few counts. The genes are TRBV7-2 and TRBJ2-7; TRBD2 is a possible D gene (5 bases). This CDR3 region has 13 residues. Germline V lookup: CDR1 SGHTA, CDR2 FQGNSA. Trimming took 0 bases from V and 13 from J, leaving 16 bases between them. CDR3 residues: CASSLAGSGQAYF. DNA for the CDR3: TGTGCCAGCAGCTTAGCGGGGAGTGGGCAGGCCTACTTC.

The DNA for the CDR3 is TGTGCCAGCAGCTTAGCGCTGTCAGGATCCGAAAAACTGTTTTTT. This sequence encodes CASSLALSGSEKLFF. V gene TRBV7-2 combines with J gene TRBJ1-4; D call uncertain. Trimming left V 0 bases short and J 8 bases short, with 13 bases between. Germline loops: CDR1 SGHTA, CDR2 FQGNSA. The CDR3 runs to 15 residues.

The chain couples TRBV7-6 to TRBJ2-7; 9 nucleotides match TRBD1. This CDR3 has 14 amino acids. V trimming: 5 bases; J trimming: 2 bases; junction bases outside the gene matches: 4. CDR1 is SGHVS and CDR2 is FNYEAQ in the germline V gene. CDR3 bases: TGTGCCAGCAGCCGGGACAGGGCAGCCTACGAGCAGTACTTC. This sequence encodes CASSRDRAAYEQYF.

CDR3 nucleotide sequence: TGCAGCGCAGGTCGGGGTCTTGGCTCTGGAAACACCATATATTTT. Its translation: CSAGRGLGSGNTIYF. J is TRBJ1-3 and V is TRBV29-1; D ambiguous. CDR1 and CDR2 (germline): SQVTM, ANQGSEA. CDR3 length equals 15 residues. V lost 7 bases and J 0 bases, leaving 16 bases between the germline ends.

This clone was counted ten times or more. The chain has TRBV4-2 and TRBJ1-5; D gene uncertain. Trimming took off 0 bases at V and 9 bases at J, with 15 bases between the two ends. The CDR3 runs 15 residues. The germline V gene has CDR1 LGHNA and CDR2 YNFKEQ. The CDR3 nucleotides are TGTGCCAGCAGCCAAGAAAACAGCCTCCGGCGGCCCCAGCATTTT. Its translation: CASSQENSLRRPQHF.

CDR3 coding DNA: TGTGCCAGCATACACAGGAACACTGAAGCTTTCTTT. Amino acids: CASIHRNTEAFF. J is TRBJ1-1 and V is TRBV28; no firm D call. Germline assignment: CDR1 MDHEN and CDR2 SYDVKM. CDR3 size: 12 residues. Trimming stripped 7 bases from V and 1 base from J, with 7 bases between.

The chain links TRBV5-4 to TRBJ2-3; 11 bases agree with TRBD2. Trimming removed 4 bases from V and 2 bases from J; junction bases left unmatched: 12. CDR1 and CDR2 from the germline V gene are SGHNT and YYREEE (reference sequence). The CDR3 totals 18 residues. This CDR3 reads CASSPGASGGLYTDTQYF. The CDR3 bases are TGTGCCAGCAGCCCGGGCGCTAGCGGGGGGCTATACACAGATACGCAGTATTTT.

This clone was seen once. DNA of the CDR3: TGTGCCAGCAGCTCTTCCCGGCTAGCGACCCAAGAGACCCAGTACTTC. Its protein is CASSSSRLATQETQYF. V and J are TRBV5-4 and TRBJ2-5, with D perhaps matching TRBD2 (6 bases). V dropped 3 bases and J dropped 1 base, with 16 bases sitting between them. The CDR3 spans 16 residues. Germline CDR1 reads SGHNT; CDR2 reads YYREEE (reference sequence).

This chain joins TRBV6-2 or TRBV6-3 and TRBJ1-2, with 9 bases fitting TRBD1. The CDR3 runs to 18 residues. CDR1 and CDR2 from the germline V gene are MNHEY and SVGEGT. Trimming cost V 5 bases and J 4 bases; bases outside gene matches: 17. The CDR3 loop is CASSRRSRQGVSSYGYTF. Here the CDR3 DNA reads TGTGCCAGCAGTCGCCGCTCCCGACAGGGGGTAAGCTCCTATGGCTACACCTTC.